A selection of T cell receptor beta chains follows, all from one sample in a study of blood T cell repertoires in COVID-19. Repertoires were generated with immunoSEQ multiplex PCR, while TCRdb's copy carries only in-frame clones and drops some. The sample carries 200,000 to 300,000 clones, roughly 86% recorded once. Sequencing input: peripheral blood. Receptor source: a man in his forties who had recovered from COVID-19. Both conserved end residues are trimmed from each CDR3. Fields, in order: V gene, J gene, D gene, CDR3 length, CDR3 protein. A D gene is named only where the DNA matches it firmly.

V: TRBV7-2; J: TRBJ2-7; D: .; length: 8; CDR3: ASGGYEQY
V: TRBV14; J: TRBJ2-7; D: .; length: 11; CDR3: ASSQRRAHEQY
V: TRBV7-2; J: TRBJ2-7; D: TRBD1; length: 13; CDR3: ASSLGLKDRGEQY
V: TRBV10-3; J: TRBJ2-3; D: .; length: 11; CDR3: AIMRDSTDTQY
V: TRBV12-5; J: TRBJ2-7; D: .; length: 11; CDR3: ASGLGQYHEQY
V: TRBV30; J: TRBJ2-2; D: TRBD2; length: 15; CDR3: AWMSSGLVTNTGELF
V: TRBV3-1/TRBV3-2; J: TRBJ1-1; D: .; length: 15; CDR3: ASSQAPNRPPGTEAF
V: TRBV9; J: TRBJ2-3; D: TRBD2; length: 13; CDR3: ASSVSGSGADTQY
V: TRBV2; J: TRBJ2-7; D: .; length: 11; CDR3: ASIYQAPHEQY
V: TRBV5-4; J: TRBJ2-2; D: .; length: 14; CDR3: ASSPVSSGNTGELF
V: TRBV18; J: TRBJ1-1; D: TRBD1; length: 12; CDR3: ASSLGTDHTEAF
V: TRBV6-1; J: TRBJ2-1; D: .; length: 13; CDR3: ASSEEGGGRNEQF
V: TRBV7-9; J: TRBJ1-6; D: .; length: 13; CDR3: ASSLATGTSSPLH
V: TRBV18; J: TRBJ1-1; D: .; length: 13; CDR3: ASSPLGAVNTEAF
V: TRBV19; J: TRBJ2-7; D: .; length: 16; CDR3: ASSFLPRTGTGGYEQY
V: TRBV5-1; J: TRBJ2-1; D: .; length: 13; CDR3: ASSLDSYSYNEQF
V: TRBV5-1; J: TRBJ2-5; D: .; length: 12; CDR3: ASSLGTSPETQY
V: TRBV7-8; J: TRBJ2-7; D: TRBD1; length: 13; CDR3: ASSLRGPKTHEQY
V: TRBV5-1; J: TRBJ2-5; D: .; length: 11; CDR3: ASSRGSMETQY
V: TRBV12-5; J: TRBJ2-2; D: .; length: 16; CDR3: ASGASVREGGDTGELF
V: TRBV6-6; J: TRBJ1-6; D: TRBD1; length: 13; CDR3: ASSSPGQGTSPLH